This TCR beta chain appears in the sequencing data of a study of T cell repertoires in cytomegalovirus infection. Study summary: HLA-B-restricted CMV epitopes that are well studied were used alongside recently identified HLA-C-restricted ones. An indication of both CMV infection and matching HLA type came from public TCR beta signatures. Study conclusions and caveats: Dominant in the ex vivo response were TCR beta clonotypes restricted by HLA-C and specific for CMV. Summed frequency of public TCR beta families distinguished CMV carriers with the relevant HLA.

Points on this clonotype: Its matching antigen is unknown.

A single record per CDR3 protein comes from TCRdb applying MiXCR to the reads. The table lists roughly 570,000 distinct CDR3 sequences, over 35% of them singletons. The TCR was taken from a human donor in good health (CMV status not recorded). Some clones in this sample may be carry-over from other donors' samples. Sequenced here: cultured PBMCs, sampled from culture after CMV antigen stimulation.

The CDR3 region is CATEGGYPTAFF. The CDR3 region has the DNA TGTGCCACGGAAGGGGGGTACCCTACCGCTTTCTTT. The V call is TRBV19, the J call TRBJ1-1; TRBD1 is a possible D gene (6 bases). CDR3 length: 12 amino acids. Per the germline V gene, CDR1 is LNHDA and CDR2 is SQIVND (reference sequence). The V gene lost 10 bases and the J gene lost 11 bases, with 20 bases spanning the gap.